Following are 20 T cell receptor beta chains from one sample sequenced in a study of blood T cell repertoires in COVID-19. Profiling relied on immunoSEQ multiplex PCR, and the TCRdb table lists in-frame clones only, not all of them. The profile covers roughly 300,000 clones, with roughly 79% appearing a single time and around 2.9% taken by the ten largest. The sample comprised peripheral blood. These receptors were taken from a woman in her sixties with active or convalescent COVID-19.

Here the CDR3 reads CASSFTGTSGGRIGIDEQFF. The CDR3 DNA is TGCGCCAGCAGCTTCACCGGGACTAGCGGGGGGAGAATAGGAATTGATGAGCAGTTCTTC. The genes are TRBV5-1 and TRBJ2-1, with 15 nucleotides matching TRBD2. The CDR3 has 20 residues. The V gene end was trimmed by 2 bases and the J gene end by 8 bases; junction bases not matched to a gene: 17. CDR1 and CDR2 from the germline V gene are SGHRS and YFSETQ. Based on the CDR3 plus reference TRBV5-1 and TRBJ2-1, the full variable domain is KAGVTQTPRYLIKTRGQQVTLSCSPISGHRSVSWYQQTPGQGLQFLFEYFSETQRNKGNFPGRFSGRQFSNSRSEMNVSTLELGDSALYLCASSFTGTSGGRIGIDEQFFGPGTRLTVL.

The CDR3 is CASSSSPDRLGYTF. DNA for the CDR3: TGTGCCAGCAGCTCGAGCCCGGACAGGCTGGGCTACACCTTC. The chain carries TRBV7-8 and TRBJ1-2; 7 bases agree with TRBD1. Germline V CDR1 and CDR2: SGHVS, FQNEAQ. Trimming removed 4 bases from V and 8 bases from J; junction bases left unmatched: 10. This CDR3 has 14 residues.

V usage is TRBV19 and J usage is TRBJ2-4, with 9 bases identical to TRBD1. The CDR3 is 17 amino acids. The J segment lost 10 bases and the V segment lost 3 bases, leaving 16 bases of the junction unmatched. Germline V lookup: CDR1 LNHDA, CDR2 SQIVND (reference sequence). Here the CDR3 reads CASSILGRGQGGGIQYF. DNA of the CDR3: TGTGCCAGTAGTATCCTTGGGAGGGGACAGGGAGGAGGGATTCAGTACTTC.

The chain is built from TRBV10-3 and TRBJ2-5, with TRBD2 as a possible D gene (5 bases). There are 13 residues in the CDR3. V lost 10 bases, J lost 5 bases, and 17 bases lay in between. The V gene's germline CDR1 is ENHRY and CDR2 SYGVKD. The CDR3 spells CASGPDRMETQYF. As DNA, the CDR3 is TGTGCCAGCGGGCCTGATAGGATGGAGACCCAGTACTTC.

This rearrangement joins TRBV7-9 to TRBJ1-1; D not resolved. CDR1 and CDR2 (germline): SEHNR, FQNEAQ (reference sequence). The CDR3 totals 14 residues. V lost 3 bases and J 7 bases, leaving 15 bases between the germline ends. CDR3: CASSFTAAGLEAFF. CDR3 nucleotide sequence: TGTGCCAGCAGCTTTACAGCCGCAGGCCTTGAAGCTTTCTTT. Full variable domain (remainder filled in from reference TRBV7-9 and TRBJ1-1): DTGVSQNPRHKITKRGQNVTFRCDPISEHNRLYWYRQTLGQGPEFLTYFQNEAQLEKSRLLSDRFSAERPKGSFSTLEIQRTEQGDSAMYLCASSFTAAGLEAFFGQGTRLTVV.

This sequence joins TRBV7-2 and TRBJ2-3, with 9 positions matching TRBD2. V shed 3 bases, J shed 0 bases, and the junction held 7 bases outside the gene matches. This CDR3 region has 17 residues. CDR1 SGHTA and CDR2 FQGNSA come from the germline V gene. The CDR3 loop reads CASSFLGSGGSTDTQYF. Here the CDR3 DNA reads TGTGCCAGCAGCTTTTTAGGTAGCGGGGGTAGCACAGATACGCAGTATTTT.

The V and J genes are TRBV27 and TRBJ2-2; D is unresolved. V was shortened by 5 bases and J by 5 bases, with 18 bases between the two germline ends. The germline CDR1 and CDR2 sequences are MNHEY and SMNVEV (reference sequence). The CDR3 is 16 residues long. The CDR3 loop reads CASSHDLILRTGELFF. CDR3 coding DNA: TGTGCCAGCAGTCATGATTTAATATTACGGACCGGGGAGCTGTTTTTT.

The sample holds a few counts of this clone. The chain employs TRBV20-1 and TRBJ2-5; 8 bases are a match to TRBD2. The CDR3 has 14 residues. The trim removed 3 bases at V and 3 bases at J, leaving 6 bases unmatched. Germline CDR1 is DFQATT and CDR2 is SNEGSKA (reference sequence). For the CDR3, the DNA is TGCAGTGCTAGTAGGCGGGGGGTGGAAGAGACCCAGTACTTC. This gives the protein CSASRRGVEETQYF.

The V call is TRBV11-2, the J call TRBJ1-5; the D gene is possibly TRBD1 (6 bases). The V end was cut by 2 bases, the J end by 1 base, with 15 bases between. Germline V gene lookup returns CDR1 SGHAT and CDR2 FQNNGV. This CDR3 contains 17 residues. The CDR3 region has the DNA TGTGCCAGCAGCTTAATAGGCGGCAGGGGAAGCAATCAGCCCCAGCATTTT. Protein: CASSLIGGRGSNQPQHF.

The V gene is TRBV10-3, the J gene TRBJ2-1, with a tentative D call TRBD2 (6 bases). Trimming took 0 bases from V and 6 from J, leaving 18 bases between them. Germline-derived CDR1 and CDR2 are ENHRY and SYGVKD. This CDR3 is 17 amino acids long. The CDR3: CAISESEVAVLSNEQFF. CDR3 in DNA: TGTGCCATCAGTGAGTCGGAGGTAGCGGTTTTGTCCAATGAGCAGTTCTTC.

The rearrangement links TRBV5-4 to TRBJ2-1; perhaps TRBD2 as D (6 bases). This CDR3 comprises 15 residues. Germline assignment: CDR1 SGHNT and CDR2 YYREEE (reference sequence). Between the trimmed V and J ends, which lost 0 bases and 5 bases, there was a span of 12 bases. The CDR3, as DNA: TGTGCCAGCAGCTTGGCCGGGGGTCTAGACAATGAGCAGTTCTTC. Translating it yields CASSLAGGLDNEQFF.

The chain links TRBV2 to TRBJ2-5; D is perhaps TRBD2 (6 bases). This CDR3 has 12 residues. V was clipped by 6 bases and J by 13 bases, with 18 bases between them. Germline V gives CDR1 SNHLY, CDR2 FYNNEI. The CDR3 protein is CASRGTGELLYF. In DNA form, the CDR3 reads TGTGCCAGCAGAGGGACGGGGGAGTTGTTGTACTTC.

This chain links TRBV5-8 with TRBJ2-6, with unresolved D. V was cut by 1 base and J by 6 bases, with 8 bases left in between. This CDR3 is 14 amino acids long. Germline V CDR1 and CDR2: SGHTS, YDEGEE. CDR3 loop: CASSLPGQANVLTF. In nucleotides, the CDR3 is TGTGCCAGCAGCTTGCCCGGTCAGGCCAACGTCCTGACTTTC.

The chain joins TRBV9 to TRBJ1-2; 9 bases are a match to TRBD1. V gave up 7 bases and J gave up 1 base; unmatched junction bases: 23. The germline V gene has CDR1 SGDLS and CDR2 YYNGEE. CDR3 length: 20 amino acids. DNA of the CDR3: TGTGCCAGCCGCCCCCCGTTTTTCAGGGGACAGGGCGACTTTAACTATGGCTACACCTTC. Protein product: CASRPPFFRGQGDFNYGYTF.

The V gene is TRBV12-3 or TRBV12-4, the J gene TRBJ2-7, with 9 nucleotides matching TRBD1. With V trimmed by 6 bases and J by 8 bases, 2 bases remained unmatched. This CDR3 region has 11 residues. The DNA for the CDR3 is TGTGCCAGCAGGGGACAGGGCCAGCAGTACTTC. Protein: CASRGQGQQYF.

This chain links TRBV3-1 (or the pseudogene TRBV3-2) with TRBJ1-3, with D tentatively TRBD1 (5 bases). CDR1 is LGHDT and CDR2 is YNNKEL in the germline V gene (reference sequence). Deletions cut 0 bases from V and 2 bases from J, with 11 bases between. The CDR3 consists of 16 residues. The CDR3 region is CASSQDATVPGNTIYF. CDR3 DNA: TGTGCCAGCAGCCAAGATGCGACAGTTCCTGGAAACACCATATATTTT.

This sequence joins TRBV3-1 (or the pseudogene TRBV3-2) and TRBJ2-3, with 12 nucleotides matching TRBD2. V lost 4 bases, J lost 4 bases, and 9 bases stayed unmatched. Germline V CDR1 and CDR2: LGHDT, YNNKEL (reference sequence). The CDR3 has 17 residues. CDR3: CASSLRPLAGGPDTQYF. DNA of the CDR3: TGTGCCAGCAGCCTGAGGCCACTAGCGGGGGGTCCAGATACGCAGTATTTT.

This rearrangement joins TRBV27 to TRBJ2-7; 8 bases match TRBD1. The CDR3 is 14 amino acids. The germline V gene has CDR1 MNHEY and CDR2 SMNVEV (reference sequence). J lost 3 bases, V lost 5 bases, and 6 bases had no gene match. The CDR3 DNA follows: TGTGCCAGCAGTCCCGGGACAGGATACTACGAGCAGTACTTC. This translates into CASSPGTGYYEQYF.

The chain couples TRBV27 to TRBJ1-2, with D perhaps TRBD1 (5 bases). This CDR3 comprises 13 residues. Germline V CDR1 and CDR2: MNHEY, SMNVEV (reference sequence). Trimming took off 5 bases at V and 0 bases at J, with 7 bases between the two ends. The CDR3 region is CASSPGPNYGYTF. DNA for the CDR3: TGTGCCAGCAGTCCAGGGCCTAACTATGGCTACACCTTC.

The chain links TRBV7-2 to TRBJ2-1; TRBD2 might be the D (5 bases). The V end lost 11 bases, the J end lost 0 bases, and 11 bases lay between the germline ends. From germline, CDR1 is SGHTA and CDR2 FQGNSA. The CDR3 loop spans 13 amino acids. Here the CDR3 reads CASGRDSYNEQFF. The CDR3 coding sequence is TGTGCCTCGGGCCGGGACTCCTACAATGAGCAGTTCTTC. Full variable domain (missing parts from reference TRBV7-2 and TRBJ2-1): GAGVSQSPSNKVTEKGKDVELRCDPISGHTALYWYRQSLGQGLEFLIYFQGNSAPDKSGLPSDRFSAERTGGSVSTLTIQRTQQEDSAVYLCASGRDSYNEQFFGPGTRLTVL.